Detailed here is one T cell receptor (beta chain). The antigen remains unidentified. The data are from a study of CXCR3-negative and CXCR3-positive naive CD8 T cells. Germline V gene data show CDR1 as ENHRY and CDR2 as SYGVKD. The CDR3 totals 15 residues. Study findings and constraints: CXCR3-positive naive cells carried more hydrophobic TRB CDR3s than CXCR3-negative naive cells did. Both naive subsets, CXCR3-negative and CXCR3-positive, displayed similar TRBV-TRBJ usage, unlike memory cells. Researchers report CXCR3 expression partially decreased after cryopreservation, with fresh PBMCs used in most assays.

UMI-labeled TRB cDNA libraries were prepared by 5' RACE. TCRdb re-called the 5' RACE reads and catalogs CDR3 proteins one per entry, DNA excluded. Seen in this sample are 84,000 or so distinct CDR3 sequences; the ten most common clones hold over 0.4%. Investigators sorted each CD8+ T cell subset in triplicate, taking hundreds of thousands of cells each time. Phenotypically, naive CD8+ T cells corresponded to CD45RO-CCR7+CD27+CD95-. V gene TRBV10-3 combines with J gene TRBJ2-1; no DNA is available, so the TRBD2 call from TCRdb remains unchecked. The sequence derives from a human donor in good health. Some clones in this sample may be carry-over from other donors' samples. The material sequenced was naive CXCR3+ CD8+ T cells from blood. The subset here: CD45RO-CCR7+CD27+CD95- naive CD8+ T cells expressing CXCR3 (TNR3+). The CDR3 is CATQTGRETYNEQFF.